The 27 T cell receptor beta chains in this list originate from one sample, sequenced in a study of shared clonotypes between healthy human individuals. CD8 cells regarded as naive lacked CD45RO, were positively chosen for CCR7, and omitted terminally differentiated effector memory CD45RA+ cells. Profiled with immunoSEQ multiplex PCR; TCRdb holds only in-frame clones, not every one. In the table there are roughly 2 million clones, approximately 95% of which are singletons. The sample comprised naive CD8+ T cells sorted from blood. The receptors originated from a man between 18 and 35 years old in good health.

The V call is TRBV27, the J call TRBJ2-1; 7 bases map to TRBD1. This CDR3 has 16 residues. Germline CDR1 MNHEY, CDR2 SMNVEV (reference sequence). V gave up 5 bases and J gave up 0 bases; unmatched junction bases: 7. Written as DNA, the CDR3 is TGTGCCAGCAGTCCGCGGTCAGGGGGCTCCTACAATGAGCAGTTCTTC. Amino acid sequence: CASSPRSGGSYNEQFF.

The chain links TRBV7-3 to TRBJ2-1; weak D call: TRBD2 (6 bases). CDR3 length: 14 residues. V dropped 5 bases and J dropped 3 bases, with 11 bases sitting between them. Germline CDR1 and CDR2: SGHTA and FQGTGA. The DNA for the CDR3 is TGTGCCAGCAGCCACCTGGGGGGCTACAATGAGCAGTTCTTC. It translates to CASSHLGGYNEQFF.

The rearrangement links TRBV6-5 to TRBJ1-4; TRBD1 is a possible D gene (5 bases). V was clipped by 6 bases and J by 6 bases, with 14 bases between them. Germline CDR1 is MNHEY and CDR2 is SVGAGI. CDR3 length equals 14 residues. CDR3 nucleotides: TGTGCCAGCAGACGGGGGGGAGAGGATGAAAAACTGTTTTTT. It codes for CASRRGGEDEKLFF.

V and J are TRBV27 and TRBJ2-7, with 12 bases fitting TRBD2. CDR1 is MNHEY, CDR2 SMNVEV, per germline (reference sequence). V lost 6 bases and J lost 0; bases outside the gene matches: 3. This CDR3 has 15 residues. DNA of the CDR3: TGTGCCAGCAGGCAACTAGCGGGGGGCTCCTACGAGCAGTACTTC. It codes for CASRQLAGGSYEQYF.

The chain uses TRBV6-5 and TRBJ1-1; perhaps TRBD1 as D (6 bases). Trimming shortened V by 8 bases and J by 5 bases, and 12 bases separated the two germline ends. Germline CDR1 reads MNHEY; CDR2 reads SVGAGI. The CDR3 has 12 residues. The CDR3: CASAGVRTEAFF. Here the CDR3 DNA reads TGTGCCAGCGCAGGGGTTCGGACTGAAGCTTTCTTT.

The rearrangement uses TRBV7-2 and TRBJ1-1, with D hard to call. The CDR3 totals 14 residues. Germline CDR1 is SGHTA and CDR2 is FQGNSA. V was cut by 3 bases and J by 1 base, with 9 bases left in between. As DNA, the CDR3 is TGTGCCAGCAGCTTGGGGTTCTCGAACACTGAAGCTTTCTTT. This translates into CASSLGFSNTEAFF.

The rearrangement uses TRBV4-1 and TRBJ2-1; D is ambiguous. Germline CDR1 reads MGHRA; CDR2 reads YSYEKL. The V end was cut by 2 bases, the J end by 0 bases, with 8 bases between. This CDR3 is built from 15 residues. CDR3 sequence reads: CASSQRASSYNEQFF. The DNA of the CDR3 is TGCGCCAGCAGCCAAAGAGCCAGCTCCTACAATGAGCAGTTCTTC.

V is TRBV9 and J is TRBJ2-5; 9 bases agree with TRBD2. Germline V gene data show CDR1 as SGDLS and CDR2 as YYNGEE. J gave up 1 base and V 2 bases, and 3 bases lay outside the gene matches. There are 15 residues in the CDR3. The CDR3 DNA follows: TGTGCCAGCAGCGTTAGCGGGGGACCCCAAGAGACCCAGTACTTC. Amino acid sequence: CASSVSGGPQETQYF.

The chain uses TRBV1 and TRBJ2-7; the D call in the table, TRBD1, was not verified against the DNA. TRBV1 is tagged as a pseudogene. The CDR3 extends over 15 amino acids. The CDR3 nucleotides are TGCACCAGCAGCCCGATTACAGGGGCCCTAATGGAGCAGTACTTC. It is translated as CTSSPITGALMEQYF.

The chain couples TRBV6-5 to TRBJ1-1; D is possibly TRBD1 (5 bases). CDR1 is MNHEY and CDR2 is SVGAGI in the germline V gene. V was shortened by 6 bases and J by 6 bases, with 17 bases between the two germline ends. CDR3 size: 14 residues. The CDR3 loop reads CASRDDPGSAEAFF. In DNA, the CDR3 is TGTGCCAGCAGAGACGATCCAGGGTCGGCTGAAGCTTTCTTT.

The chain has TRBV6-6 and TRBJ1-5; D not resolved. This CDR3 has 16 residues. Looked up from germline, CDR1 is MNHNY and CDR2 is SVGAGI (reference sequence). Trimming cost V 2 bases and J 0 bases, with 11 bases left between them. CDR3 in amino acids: CASSYTGPHSNQPQHF. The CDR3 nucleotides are TGTGCCAGCAGTTACACCGGCCCCCATAGCAATCAGCCCCAGCATTTT.

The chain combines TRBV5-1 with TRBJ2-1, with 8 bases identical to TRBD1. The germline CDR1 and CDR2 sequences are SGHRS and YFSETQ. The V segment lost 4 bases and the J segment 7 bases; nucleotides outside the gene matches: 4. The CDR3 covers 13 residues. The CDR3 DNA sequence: TGCGCCAGCAGCACGGACAGGGCGAATGAGCAGTTCTTC. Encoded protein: CASSTDRANEQFF.

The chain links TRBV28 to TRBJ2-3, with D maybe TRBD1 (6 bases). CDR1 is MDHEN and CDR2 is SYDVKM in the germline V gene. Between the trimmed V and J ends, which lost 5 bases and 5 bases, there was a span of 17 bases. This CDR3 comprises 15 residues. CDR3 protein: CASSLTRTVEDTQYF. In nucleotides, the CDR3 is TGTGCCAGCAGTCTCACTCGGACAGTTGAAGATACGCAGTATTTT.

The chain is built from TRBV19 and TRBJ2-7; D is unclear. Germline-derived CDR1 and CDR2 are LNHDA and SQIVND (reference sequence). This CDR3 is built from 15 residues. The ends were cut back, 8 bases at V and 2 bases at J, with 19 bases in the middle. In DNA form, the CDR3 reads TGTGCCAGTCAACGTGATGGGGTTTCCGCCTACGAGCAGTACTTC. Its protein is CASQRDGVSAYEQYF.

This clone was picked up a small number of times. In nucleotides, the CDR3 is TGTGCCAGCAGTAAGGGACTAGTTTCCTACGAGCAGTACTTC. It codes for CASSKGLVSYEQYF. The chain combines TRBV6-5 with TRBJ2-7; 8 bases are shared with TRBD2. The CDR3 has 14 amino acids. Looked up from germline, CDR1 is MNHEY and CDR2 is SVGAGI. V trimming: 5 bases; J trimming: 1 base; junction bases outside the gene matches: 4.

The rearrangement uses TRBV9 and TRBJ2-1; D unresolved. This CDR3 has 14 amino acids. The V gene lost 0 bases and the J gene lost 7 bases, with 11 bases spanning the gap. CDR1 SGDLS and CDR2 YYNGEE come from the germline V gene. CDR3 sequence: CASSVAGIQNEQFF. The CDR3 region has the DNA TGTGCCAGCAGCGTAGCAGGTATCCAAAATGAGCAGTTCTTC.

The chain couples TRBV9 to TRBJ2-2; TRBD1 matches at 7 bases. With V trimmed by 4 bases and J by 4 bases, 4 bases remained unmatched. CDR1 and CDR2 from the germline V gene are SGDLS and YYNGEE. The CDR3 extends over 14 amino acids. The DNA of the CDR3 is TGTGCCAGCAGCACAACAGGGGTCACCGGGGAGCTGTTTTTT. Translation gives CASSTTGVTGELFF. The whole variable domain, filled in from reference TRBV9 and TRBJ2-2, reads DSGVTQTPKHLITATGQRVTLRCSPRSGDLSVYWYQQSLDQGLQFLIQYYNGEERAKGNILERFSAQQFPDLHSELNLSSLELGDSALYFCASSTTGVTGELFFGEGSRLTVL.

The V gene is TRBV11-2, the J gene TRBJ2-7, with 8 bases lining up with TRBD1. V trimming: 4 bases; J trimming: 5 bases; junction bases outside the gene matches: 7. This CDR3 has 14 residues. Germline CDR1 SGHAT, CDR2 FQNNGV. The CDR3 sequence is CASSYGQGGHEQYF. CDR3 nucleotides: TGTGCCAGCAGCTATGGACAGGGAGGCCACGAGCAGTACTTC.

CDR3 DNA sequence: TGTGCCAGCAGTTACGTGGCGTTCGCGAACACCGGGGAGCTGTTTTTT. This sequence encodes CASSYVAFANTGELFF. V gene TRBV6-6 combines with J gene TRBJ2-2; D is unclear. The CDR3 contains 16 residues. In germline, CDR1 is MNHNY, CDR2 SVGAGI (reference sequence). V was pared by 2 bases and J by 0 bases, with 10 bases between.

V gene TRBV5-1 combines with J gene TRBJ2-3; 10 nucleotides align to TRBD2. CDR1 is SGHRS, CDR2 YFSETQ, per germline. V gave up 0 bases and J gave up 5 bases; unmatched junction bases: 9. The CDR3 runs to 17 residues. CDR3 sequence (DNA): TGCGCCAGCAGCTTGGTCGCTAGCGGGGGAGGATTAGATACGCAGTATTTT. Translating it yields CASSLVASGGGLDTQYF.

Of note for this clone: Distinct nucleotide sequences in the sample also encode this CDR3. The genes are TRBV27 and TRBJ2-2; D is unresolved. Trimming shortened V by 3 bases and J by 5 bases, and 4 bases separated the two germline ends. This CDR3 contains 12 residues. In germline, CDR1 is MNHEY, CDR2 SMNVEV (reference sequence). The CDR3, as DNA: TGTGCCAGCAGTTTTTCGACCGGGGAGCTGTTTTTT. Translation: CASSFSTGELFF.

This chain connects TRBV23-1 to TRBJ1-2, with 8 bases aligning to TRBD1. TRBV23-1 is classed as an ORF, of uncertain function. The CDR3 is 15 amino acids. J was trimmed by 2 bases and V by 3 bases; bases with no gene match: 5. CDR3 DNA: TGCGCCAGCAGTCATCCTGGACAGGGAAACTATGGCTACACCTTC. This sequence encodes CASSHPGQGNYGYTF.

The CDR3 DNA sequence: TGCAGCGTTGAAGTTAGCGGGTGGACCCAAGAGACCCAGTACTTC. Translation gives CSVEVSGWTQETQYF. The chain joins TRBV29-1 to TRBJ2-5; 7 bases agree with TRBD2. The length of the CDR3 is 15 residues. Germline V CDR1 and CDR2: SQVTM, ANQGSEA. After removal of 1 base from V and 1 base from J, the junction contained 6 bases not matched to a gene.

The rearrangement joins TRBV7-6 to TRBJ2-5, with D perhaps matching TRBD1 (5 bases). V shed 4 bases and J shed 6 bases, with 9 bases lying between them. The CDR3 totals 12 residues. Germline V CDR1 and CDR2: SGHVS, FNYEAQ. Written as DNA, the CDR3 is TGTGCCAGCAGCTATCAGGGTCAGACCCAGTACTTC. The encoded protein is CASSYQGQTQYF. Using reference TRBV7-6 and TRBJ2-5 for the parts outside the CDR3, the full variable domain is GAGVSQSPRYKVTKRGQDVALRCDPISGHVSLYWYRQALGQGPEFLTYFNYEAQQDKSGLPNDRFSAERPEGSISTLTIQRTEQRDSAMYRCASSYQGQTQYFGPGTRLLVL.

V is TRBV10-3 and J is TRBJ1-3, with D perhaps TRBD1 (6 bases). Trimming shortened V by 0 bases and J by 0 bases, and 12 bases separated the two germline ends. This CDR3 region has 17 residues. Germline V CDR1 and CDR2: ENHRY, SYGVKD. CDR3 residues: CAISESIATGSGNTIYF. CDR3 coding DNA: TGTGCCATCAGTGAGTCGATTGCGACAGGCTCTGGAAACACCATATATTTT.

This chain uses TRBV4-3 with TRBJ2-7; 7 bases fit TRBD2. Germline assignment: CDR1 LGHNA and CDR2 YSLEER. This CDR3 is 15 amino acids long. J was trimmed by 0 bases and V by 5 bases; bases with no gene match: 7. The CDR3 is CASSYTSGGSYEQYF. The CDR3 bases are TGCGCCAGCAGCTATACCTCGGGGGGCTCCTACGAGCAGTACTTC.

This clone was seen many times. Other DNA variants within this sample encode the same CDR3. CDR3 nucleotide sequence: TGTGCCTGGATCGTAAGTTGGAACACTGAAGCTTTCTTT. This translates into CAWIVSWNTEAFF. V usage is TRBV30 and J usage is TRBJ1-1; unclear D gene. Germline loops: CDR1 GTSNPN, CDR2 SVGIG (reference sequence). The CDR3 has 13 amino acids. Trimming cost V 4 bases and J 1 base, with 10 bases left between them.